The clone carrying this TCR beta chain has a single count. The target antigen is unknown. The CDR3 is 14 amino acids. CDR1 MNHNS and CDR2 SASEGT come from the germline V gene. V was shortened by 4 bases and J by 3 bases, with 13 bases between the two germline ends. This entry belongs to a study of OX40 agonist ivuxolimab in advanced cancers. The wider study: Every 2 weeks, ivuxolimab was infused into the patients intravenously at between 0.01 and 10 mg/kg. People in dose escalation had one of these cancers: hepatocellular carcinoma, melanoma, renal cell or head and neck cancer.

Clones were sequenced by immunoSEQ multiplex PCR, and TCRdb holds only the in-frame ones, with some missing. The data show approximately 58,000 clones, roughly 84% seen once. General study findings and limits: Dose levels from 0.1 to 3.0 mg/kg saw CD4+ and CD8+ blood T cells expand clonally by week 6.

This material consisted of CD4+ or CD8+ T cells sorted from blood, taken in a trial of the OX40 agonist ivuxolimab. The clonotype comes from an adult with an advanced solid tumor such as melanoma, head and neck, liver or kidney cancer. This chain connects TRBV6-1 to TRBJ2-7; D ambiguous. The CDR3 loop reads CASSVAGWGYEQYF. The DNA for the CDR3 is TGTGCCAGCAGTGTGGCAGGTTGGGGCTACGAGCAGTACTTC.